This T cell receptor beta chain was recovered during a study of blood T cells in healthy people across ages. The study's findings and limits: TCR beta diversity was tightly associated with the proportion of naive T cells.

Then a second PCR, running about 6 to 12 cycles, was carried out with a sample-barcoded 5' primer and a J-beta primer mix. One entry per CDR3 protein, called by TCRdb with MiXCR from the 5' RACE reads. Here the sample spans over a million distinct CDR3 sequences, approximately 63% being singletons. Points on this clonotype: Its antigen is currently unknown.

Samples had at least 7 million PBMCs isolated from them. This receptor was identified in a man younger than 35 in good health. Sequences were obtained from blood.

DNA for the CDR3: TGTGCCAGCAGAGTACTAGCGGTAATGGCAAATGAGCAGTTCTTC. It codes for CASRVLAVMANEQFF. V gene TRBV2 combines with J gene TRBJ2-1; TRBD2 matches at 8 bases. Germline assignment: CDR1 SNHLY and CDR2 FYNNEI. With 6 bases clipped from V and 7 bases from J, the junction kept 11 bases outside the gene matches. There are 15 residues in the CDR3.